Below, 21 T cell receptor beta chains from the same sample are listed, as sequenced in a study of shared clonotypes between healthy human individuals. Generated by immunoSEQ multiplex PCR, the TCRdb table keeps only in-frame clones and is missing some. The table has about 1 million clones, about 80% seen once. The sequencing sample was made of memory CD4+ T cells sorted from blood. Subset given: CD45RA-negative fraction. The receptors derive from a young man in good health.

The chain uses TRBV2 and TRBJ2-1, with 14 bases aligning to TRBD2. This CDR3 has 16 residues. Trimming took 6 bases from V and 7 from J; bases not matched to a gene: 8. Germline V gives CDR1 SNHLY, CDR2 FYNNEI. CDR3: CASRPGLAGAGNEQFF. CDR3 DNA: TGTGCCAGCAGGCCGGGACTAGCGGGGGCGGGTAATGAGCAGTTCTTC.

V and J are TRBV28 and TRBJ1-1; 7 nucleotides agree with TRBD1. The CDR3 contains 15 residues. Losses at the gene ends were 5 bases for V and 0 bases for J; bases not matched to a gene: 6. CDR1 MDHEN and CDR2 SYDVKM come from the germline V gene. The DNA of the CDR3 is TGTGCCAGCAGTCCTTCCAGGGGGATGAACACTGAAGCTTTCTTT. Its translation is CASSPSRGMNTEAFF.

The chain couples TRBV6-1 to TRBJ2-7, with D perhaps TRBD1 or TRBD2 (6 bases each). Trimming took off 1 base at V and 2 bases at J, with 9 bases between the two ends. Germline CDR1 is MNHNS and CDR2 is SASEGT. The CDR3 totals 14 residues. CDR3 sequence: CASSEVGGPYEQYF. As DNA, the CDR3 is TGTGCCAGCAGTGAAGTCGGGGGCCCCTACGAGCAGTACTTC.

The CDR3 loop reads CASCTSRGIAFF. CDR3 nucleotides: TGTGCCAGTTGTACGTCGAGGGGTATAGCCTTCTTT. The rearrangement uses TRBV19 and TRBJ1-1; D is possibly TRBD1 (5 bases). This CDR3 has 12 amino acids. Germline lookup yields CDR1 LNHDA and CDR2 SQIVND (reference sequence). With 8 bases removed from V and 14 bases from J, the gap between germline ends came to 21 bases.

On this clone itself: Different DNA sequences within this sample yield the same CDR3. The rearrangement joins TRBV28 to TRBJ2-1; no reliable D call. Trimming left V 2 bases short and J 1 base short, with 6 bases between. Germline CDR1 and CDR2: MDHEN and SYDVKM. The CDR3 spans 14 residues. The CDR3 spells CASSLTGSYNEQFF. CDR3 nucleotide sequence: TGTGCCAGCAGTTTAACCGGATCCTACAATGAGCAGTTCTTC.

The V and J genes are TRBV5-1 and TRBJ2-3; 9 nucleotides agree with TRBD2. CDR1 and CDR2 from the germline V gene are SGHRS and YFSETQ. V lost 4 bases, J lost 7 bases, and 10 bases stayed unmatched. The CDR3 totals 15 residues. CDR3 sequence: CASSVTSGSTHTQYF. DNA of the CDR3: TGCGCCAGCAGCGTGACTAGCGGTTCCACGCATACGCAGTATTTT.

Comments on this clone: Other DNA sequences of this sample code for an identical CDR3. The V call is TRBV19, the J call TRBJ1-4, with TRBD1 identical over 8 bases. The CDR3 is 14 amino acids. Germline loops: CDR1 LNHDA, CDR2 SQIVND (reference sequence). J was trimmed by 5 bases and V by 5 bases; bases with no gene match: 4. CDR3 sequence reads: CASSDRGVNEKLFF. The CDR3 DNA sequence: TGTGCCAGTAGTGACAGGGGCGTAAATGAAAAACTGTTTTTT.

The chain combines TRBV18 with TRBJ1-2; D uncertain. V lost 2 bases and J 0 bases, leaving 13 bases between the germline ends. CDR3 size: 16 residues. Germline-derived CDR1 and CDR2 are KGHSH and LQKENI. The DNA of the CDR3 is TGTGCCAGCTCACCAGGGATCGGAACCTCTAACTATGGCTACACCTTC. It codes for CASSPGIGTSNYGYTF.

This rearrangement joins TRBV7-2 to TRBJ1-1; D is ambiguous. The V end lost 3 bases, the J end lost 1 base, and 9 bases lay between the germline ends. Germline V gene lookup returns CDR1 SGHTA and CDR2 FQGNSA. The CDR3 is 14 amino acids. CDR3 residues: CASSFQRSNTEAFF. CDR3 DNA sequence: TGTGCCAGCAGCTTTCAGAGGTCGAACACTGAAGCTTTCTTT.

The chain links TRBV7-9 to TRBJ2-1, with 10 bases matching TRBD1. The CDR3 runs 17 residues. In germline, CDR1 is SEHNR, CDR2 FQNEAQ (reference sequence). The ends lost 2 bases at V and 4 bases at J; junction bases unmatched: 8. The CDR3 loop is CASSLYRTGGAYNEQFF. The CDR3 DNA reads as TGTGCCAGCAGCTTATACAGGACAGGGGGAGCTTACAATGAGCAGTTCTTC.

The CDR3 region has the DNA TGTGCCTGCCGCCCGGGGGCCGACACCGGGGAGCTGTTTTTT. It is translated as CACRPGADTGELFF. This chain joins TRBV30 and TRBJ2-2; D tentatively reads TRBD1 or TRBD2 (6 bases each). Germline V CDR1 and CDR2: GTSNPN, SVGIG (reference sequence). V was shortened by 6 bases and J by 3 bases, with 14 bases between the two germline ends. This CDR3 has 14 amino acids.

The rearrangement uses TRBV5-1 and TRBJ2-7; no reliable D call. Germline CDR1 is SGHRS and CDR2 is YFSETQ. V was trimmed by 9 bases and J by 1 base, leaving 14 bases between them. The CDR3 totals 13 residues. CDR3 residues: CATTDPPSYEQYF. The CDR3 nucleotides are TGCGCCACCACGGACCCCCCTTCCTACGAGCAGTACTTC.

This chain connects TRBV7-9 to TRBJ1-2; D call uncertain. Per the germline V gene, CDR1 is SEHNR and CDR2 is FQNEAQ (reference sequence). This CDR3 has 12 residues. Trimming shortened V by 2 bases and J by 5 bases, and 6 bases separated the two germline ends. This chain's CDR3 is CASSLLRYGYTF. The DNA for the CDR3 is TGTGCCAGCAGCTTACTACGGTATGGCTACACCTTC.

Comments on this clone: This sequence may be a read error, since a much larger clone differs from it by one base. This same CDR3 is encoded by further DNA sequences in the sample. In nucleotides, the CDR3 is TGTGCCAGTAGCGCAGGGCTTCGGGTAACAGATACGCAATATTTT. Amino acids: CASSAGLRVTDTQYF. V gene TRBV19 combines with J gene TRBJ2-3; perhaps TRBD1 as D (5 bases). CDR1 is LNHDA, CDR2 SQIVND, per germline (reference sequence). The CDR3 runs 15 residues.

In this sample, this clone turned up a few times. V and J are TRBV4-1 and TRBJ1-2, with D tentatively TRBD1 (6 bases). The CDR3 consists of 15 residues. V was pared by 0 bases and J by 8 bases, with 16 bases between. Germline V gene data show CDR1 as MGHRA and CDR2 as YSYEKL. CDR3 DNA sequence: TGCGCCAGCAGCCAAGATAGGGGGTTGTGGGAAGGCTACACCTTC. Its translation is CASSQDRGLWEGYTF.

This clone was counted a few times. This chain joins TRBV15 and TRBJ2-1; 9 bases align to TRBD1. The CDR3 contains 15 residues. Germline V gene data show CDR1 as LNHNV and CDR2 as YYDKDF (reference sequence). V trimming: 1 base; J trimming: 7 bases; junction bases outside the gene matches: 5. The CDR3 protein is CATSRGTGVGNEQFF. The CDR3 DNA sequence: TGTGCCACCAGCAGAGGGACAGGGGTGGGGAATGAGCAGTTCTTC.

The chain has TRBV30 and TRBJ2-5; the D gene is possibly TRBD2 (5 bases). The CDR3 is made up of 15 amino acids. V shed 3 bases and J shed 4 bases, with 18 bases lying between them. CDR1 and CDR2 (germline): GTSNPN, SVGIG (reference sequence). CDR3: CAWSGIRPKGETQYF. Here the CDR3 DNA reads TGTGCCTGGAGCGGGATCCGTCCCAAGGGAGAGACCCAGTACTTC. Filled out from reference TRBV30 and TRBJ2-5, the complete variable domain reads SQTIHQWPATLVQPVGSPLSLECTVEGTSNPNLYWYRQAAGRGLQLLFYSVGIGQISSEVPQNLSASRPQDRQFILSSKKLLLSDSGFYLCAWSGIRPKGETQYFGPGTRLLVL.

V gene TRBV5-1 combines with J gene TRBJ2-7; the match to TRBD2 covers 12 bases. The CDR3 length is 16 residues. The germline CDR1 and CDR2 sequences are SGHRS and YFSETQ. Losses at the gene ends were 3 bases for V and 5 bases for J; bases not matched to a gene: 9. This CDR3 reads CASSWSGTSGSDEQYF. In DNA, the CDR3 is TGCGCCAGCAGCTGGAGTGGGACTAGCGGGTCCGACGAGCAGTACTTC.

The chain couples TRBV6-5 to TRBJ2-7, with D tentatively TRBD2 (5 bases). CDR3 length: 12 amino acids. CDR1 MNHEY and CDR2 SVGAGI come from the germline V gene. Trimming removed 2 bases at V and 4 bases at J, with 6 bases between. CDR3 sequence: CASSYEGYEQYF. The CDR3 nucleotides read TGTGCCAGCAGTTACGAGGGTTACGAGCAGTACTTC.

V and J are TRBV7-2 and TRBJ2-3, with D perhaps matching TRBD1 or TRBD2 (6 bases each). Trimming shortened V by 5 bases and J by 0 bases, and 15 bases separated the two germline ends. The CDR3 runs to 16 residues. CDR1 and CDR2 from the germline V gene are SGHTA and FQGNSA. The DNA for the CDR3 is TGTGCCAGCAGCATGGGGTCGGGGGCCAGCACAGATACGCAGTATTTT. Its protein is CASSMGSGASTDTQYF.

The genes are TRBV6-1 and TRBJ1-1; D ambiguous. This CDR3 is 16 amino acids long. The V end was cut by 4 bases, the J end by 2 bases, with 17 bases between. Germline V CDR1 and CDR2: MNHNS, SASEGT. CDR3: CASSARSVARNTEAFF. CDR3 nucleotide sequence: TGTGCCAGCAGTGCAAGATCGGTCGCGAGAAACACTGAAGCTTTCTTT.